The clone carrying this T cell receptor (beta chain) was recorded a few times. What it recognizes is unknown. This sample is part of a study of tumor-infiltrating lymphocytes in primary liver carcinoma. Notes on the study in general: Compared with tumor region pairs, tumor-adjacent and tumor-blood pairs overlapped less.

Germline DNA was extracted too, while blood RNA derived from unsorted whole blood. Deletions cut 5 bases from V and 4 bases from J, with 13 bases between. This CDR3 is built from 14 residues. Total RNA amounting to around 540 ng was the source from which TCR beta cDNA was made with a constant-region primer. Slightly modified ARM-PCR served as the procedure for the TCR beta libraries. These libraries came from three rounds of nested multiplex PCR. It was with TRBV1-TRBV30 forward primers and a C-beta reverse primer that the first two PCR rounds were run, at around 10 cycles each. TCRdb recomputed calls from the multiplex PCR reads with MiXCR, one row per CDR3 protein. The sample has around 170,000 distinct CDR3 sequences, roughly three fifths seen once.

The TCR originated in a man in his forties with primary liver carcinoma and hepatitis B virus infection. The V gene is TRBV12-3 or TRBV12-4, the J gene TRBJ2-3; D not resolved. The source material was peripheral blood. The CDR3 DNA sequence: TGTGCCAGCAGTCTTGACCGATCGCCAGATACGCAGTATTTT. Encoded protein: CASSLDRSPDTQYF.